The text below deals with one T cell receptor (beta chain). This entry comes from a study of blood T cell repertoires in COVID-19. Original analysis: Estimation of nucleated cell counts was performed using reference gene primer amplification. The protocol was immunoSEQ multiplex PCR, while the TCRdb copy is restricted to in-frame clones and leaves out a portion. Clone size and the V and J calls come from that table; the DNA yielded D and trimming. The sample holds hundreds of thousands of clones, around 90% seen once. CDR3 length equals 14 residues. V dropped 4 bases and J dropped 3; count of bases not matched to a gene: 3. Germline V gives CDR1 SGHTS, CDR2 YDEGEE.

The gene calls are TRBV5-8 and TRBJ1-1, with TRBD1 identical over 10 bases. The TCR originated in a woman in her twenties or thirties with acute or convalescent COVID-19. The specimen was peripheral blood. The CDR3 protein is CASSRGQGYTEAFF. For the CDR3, the DNA is TGTGCCAGCAGCAGGGGACAGGGGTACACTGAAGCTTTCTTT.